The T cell receptor beta chain under discussion was sequenced for a study of blood T cell repertoires in COVID-19. Assay: immunoSEQ multiplex PCR; the TCRdb copy retains only in-frame clones and omits some. The data hold about 160,000 clones, with around four fifths observed a single time. The sample was peripheral blood. The clonotype originates from a man between 65 and 79 years old with acute or convalescent COVID-19.

CDR3 residues: CASSRTGSDTQYF. Here the CDR3 DNA reads TGTGCCAGCAGCCGGACAGGGTCAGATACGCAGTATTTT. The genes are TRBV28 and TRBJ2-3; 8 bases line up with TRBD1. The V segment lost 6 bases and the J segment 4 bases; nucleotides outside the gene matches: 3. CDR1 and CDR2 from the germline V gene are MDHEN and SYDVKM. This CDR3 spans 13 amino acids.